The rows below give T cell receptor beta chains drawn from one sample of a study of blood T cell repertoires in COVID-19. The data were produced by immunoSEQ multiplex PCR, yet TCRdb's version contains in-frame clones alone and is incomplete. The sample has about 220,000 clones; around 80% are singletons. The sequenced material came from peripheral blood. These receptors were taken from a woman in her 70s with acute or convalescent COVID-19. Both conserved end residues are part of each CDR3. A D gene is named only where the DNA matches it firmly. Where a row states a size, it is once, few, many or the class of an expanded clone; other rows omit it.

TRBJ1-2	TRBV7-2	NA	NA	TGTGCCAGCAGCTCGGCCCCCGGGACACGGTATGGCTACACCTTC	CASSSAPGTRYGYTF
TRBJ1-6	TRBV6-2/TRBV6-3	NA	NA	TGTGCCAGCAGTGATTATGGGAGTTCACCCCTCCACTTT	CASSDYGSSPLHF
TRBJ2-3	TRBV19	NA	NA	TGTGCGGTCGGGGTCGTCACAGATACGCAGTATTTT	CAVGVVTDTQYF
TRBJ1-5	TRBV5-5	many	NA	TGTGCCAGCAGCCGAGTTACACAGGGAAATAATCAGCCCCAGCATTTT	CASSRVTQGNNQPQHF
TRBJ2-7	TRBV14	few	TRBD1	TGTGCCAGCAGCCAGGGACAGGGGGCCGAGCAGTACTTC	CASSQGQGAEQYF
TRBJ2-5	TRBV5-1	NA	NA	TGCGCCAGCAGCTTGGCCTGGAGCCAAGAGACCCAGTACTTC	CASSLAWSQETQYF
TRBJ2-2	TRBV2	NA	TRBD1	TGTGCCAGCACCTCCGGGACAGGGGGCTTTAGCGGGGAGCTGTTTTTT	CASTSGTGGFSGELFF
TRBJ2-3	TRBV11-2	few	TRBD2	TGTGCCAGCAGACCCCGAGCGGGGGGGGCAGATACGCAGTATTTT	CASRPRAGGADTQYF
TRBJ1-2	TRBV10-3	NA	TRBD1	TGTGCCATCAGTGAGACAGGGGGGTCGGACTATGGCTACACCTTC	CAISETGGSDYGYTF
TRBJ2-3	TRBV2	NA	TRBD2	TGTGCCACCTCCCCGGGACTAGCGGACACAGATACGCAGTATTTT	CATSPGLADTDTQYF
TRBJ2-3	TRBV30	NA	NA	TGTGCCTGGACCGTCTCATTGACGAGGACAGATACGCAGTATTTT	CAWTVSLTRTDTQYF
TRBJ2-1	TRBV6-2/TRBV6-3	NA	TRBD1	TGTGCCAGCAGTCCCGTACAGGGGCGGAATGAGCAGTTCTTC	CASSPVQGRNEQFF
TRBJ2-7	TRBV5-1	NA	TRBD1	TGCGCCAGCAGCGTAGACAGGGGAAGCTCCTACGAGCAGTACTTC	CASSVDRGSSYEQYF
TRBJ2-1	TRBV11-2	NA	TRBD2	TGTGCCAGCAGCTTTAGTCGGGGGGGGTACAATGAGCAGTTCTTC	CASSFSRGGYNEQFF
TRBJ2-3	TRBV6-2/TRBV6-3	NA	NA	TGTGCCAGCAGCCTCGTCCGCACAGATACGCAGTATTTT	CASSLVRTDTQYF
TRBJ1-1	TRBV18	NA	NA	TGTGCCAGCTCACCACCGTTATCGAGGGTAACTGAAGCTTTCTTT	CASSPPLSRVTEAFF
TRBJ2-2	TRBV6-5	NA	TRBD2	TGTGCCAGCAGTTATAGCGGGGGTGCCGGGGAGCTGTTTTTT	CASSYSGGAGELFF
TRBJ1-3	TRBV3-1/TRBV3-2	few	NA	TGTGCCAGCAGCCAAGGACAGGTGGGGACTGGAAACACCATATATTTT	CASSQGQVGTGNTIYF
TRBJ1-2	TRBV30	NA	NA	TGTGCCTGGAGTGACCTCATGGGAGGAGGCTACACCTTC	CAWSDLMGGGYTF
TRBJ2-2	TRBV14	NA	TRBD2	TGTGCCAGCAGCCTCGGGGGGGGCACCGGGGAGCTGTTTTTT	CASSLGGGTGELFF
TRBJ1-4	TRBV7-2	once	NA	TGTGCCAGCAGCTCGACAGGCTTTAATGAAAAACTGTTTTTT	CASSSTGFNEKLFF